Below, 2 T cell receptor beta chains from the same sample are listed, as sequenced in a study of CD8 T cells in ankylosing spondylitis. TCRdb fed the 5' RACE reads into MiXCR, producing one record per CDR3 protein. The sample shows about 240,000 distinct CDR3 sequences, roughly 8.6% of them seen only once. The specimen sequenced was blood, either unsorted or a sorted T cell fraction (not recorded which). These receptors all stem from a male donor with ankylosing spondylitis or in good health (not recorded which).

Ten or more counts support this clonotype. This chain connects TRBV5-1 to TRBJ1-1; the D gene is possibly TRBD1 (6 bases). The germline V gene has CDR1 SGHRS and CDR2 YFSETQ. Trimming shortened V by 0 bases and J by 4 bases, and 19 bases separated the two germline ends. The CDR3 loop spans 17 amino acids. The CDR3 loop reads CASSLEPGHIKGTEAFF. CDR3 nucleotide sequence: TGCGCCAGCAGCTTGGAACCGGGACACATAAAGGGCACTGAAGCTTTCTTT.

This clonotype was seen at least ten times. This rearrangement joins TRBV5-6 to TRBJ2-4, with D perhaps matching TRBD1 (5 bases). The CDR3 is 15 amino acids. Trimming left V 0 bases short and J 0 bases short, with 7 bases between. The germline V gene has CDR1 SGHDT and CDR2 YYEEEE. In DNA form, the CDR3 reads TGTGCCAGCAGCTTGGACAGGCTAGCCAAAAACATTCAGTACTTC. Amino acids: CASSLDRLAKNIQYF.